Detailed here is one T cell receptor (beta chain). Its antigen is undetermined. This record belongs to a study of siplizumab effects on memory and regulatory T cells. Clones were read by immunoSEQ multiplex PCR, and TCRdb kept only the in-frame ones, dropping some. This table has about 100,000 clones, 85% to 95% appearing once. Germline V CDR1 and CDR2: DFQATT, SNEGSKA (reference sequence). Trimming left V 6 bases short and J 8 bases short, with 14 bases between. The CDR3 runs 11 residues. General study findings and limits: Siplizumab produced a significant drop in alloreactive sequences attributable to unstimulated CD4+ memory cells. A major contribution to the alloresponse seemed to be made by naive T cells, which seemed more diverse than memory cells.

The sequence was collected from a human donor in good health. This sequence joins TRBV20-1 and TRBJ2-7; TRBD1 is a possible D gene (6 bases). Sequenced material: non-Treg CD4+ T cells sorted from blood. The CDR3 bases are TGCAGTGCCTCGGACAGTACAAAGCAGTACTTC. Amino acid sequence: CSASDSTKQYF.